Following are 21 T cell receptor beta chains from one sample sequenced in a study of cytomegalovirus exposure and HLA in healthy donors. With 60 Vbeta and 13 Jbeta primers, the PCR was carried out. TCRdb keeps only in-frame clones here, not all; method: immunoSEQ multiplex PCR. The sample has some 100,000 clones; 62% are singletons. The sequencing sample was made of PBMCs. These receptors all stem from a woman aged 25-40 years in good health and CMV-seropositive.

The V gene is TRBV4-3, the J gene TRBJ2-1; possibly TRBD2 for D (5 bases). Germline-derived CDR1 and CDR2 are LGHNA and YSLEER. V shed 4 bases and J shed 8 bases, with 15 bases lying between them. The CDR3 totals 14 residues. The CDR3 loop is CASSLTMGSDEQFF. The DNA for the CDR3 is TGCGCCAGCAGCCTTACAATGGGGAGCGATGAGCAGTTCTTC.

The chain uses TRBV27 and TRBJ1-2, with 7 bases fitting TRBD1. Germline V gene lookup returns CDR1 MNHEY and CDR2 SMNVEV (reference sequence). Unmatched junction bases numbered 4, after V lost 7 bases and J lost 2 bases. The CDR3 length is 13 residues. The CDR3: CASTTGPNYGYTF. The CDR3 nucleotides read TGTGCCAGCACGACAGGGCCAAACTATGGCTACACCTTC.

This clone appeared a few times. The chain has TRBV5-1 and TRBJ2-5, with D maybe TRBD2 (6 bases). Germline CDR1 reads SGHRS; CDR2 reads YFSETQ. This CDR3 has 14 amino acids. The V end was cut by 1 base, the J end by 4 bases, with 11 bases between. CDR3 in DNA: TGCGCCAGCAGCTTGCGCGGGGTCCGAGAGACCCAGTACTTC. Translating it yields CASSLRGVRETQYF.

CDR3 loop: CASSALDRGRSPLHF. The CDR3 nucleotides read TGTGCCAGCAGTGCCCTTGACAGGGGGCGTTCACCCCTCCACTTT. The rearrangement links TRBV2 to TRBJ1-6, with TRBD1 matching 10 bases. Germline V CDR1 and CDR2: SNHLY, FYNNEI. CDR3 length equals 15 residues. Trimming removed 4 bases from V and 9 bases from J; junction bases left unmatched: 6.

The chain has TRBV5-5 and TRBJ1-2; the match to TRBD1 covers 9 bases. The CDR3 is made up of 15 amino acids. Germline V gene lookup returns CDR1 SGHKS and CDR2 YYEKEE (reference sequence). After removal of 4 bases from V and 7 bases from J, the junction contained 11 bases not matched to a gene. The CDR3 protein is CASSKNPGQGGGYTF. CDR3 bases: TGTGCCAGCAGCAAAAACCCGGGACAGGGAGGTGGCTACACCTTC.

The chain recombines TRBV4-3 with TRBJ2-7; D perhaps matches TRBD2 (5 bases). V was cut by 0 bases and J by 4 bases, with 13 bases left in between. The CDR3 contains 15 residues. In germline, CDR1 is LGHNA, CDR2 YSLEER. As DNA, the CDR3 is TGCGCCAGCAGCCAAGAGCGTGGGAGACATTACGAGCAGTACTTC. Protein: CASSQERGRHYEQYF.

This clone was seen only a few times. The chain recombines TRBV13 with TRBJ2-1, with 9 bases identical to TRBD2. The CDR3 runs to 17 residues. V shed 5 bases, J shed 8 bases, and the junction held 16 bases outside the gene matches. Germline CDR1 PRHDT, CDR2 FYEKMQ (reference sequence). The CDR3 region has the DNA TGTGCCAGCAGCACTGGGTCGAGGGGCGGGGGGGGCTATGAGCAGTTCTTC. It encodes CASSTGSRGGGGYEQFF.

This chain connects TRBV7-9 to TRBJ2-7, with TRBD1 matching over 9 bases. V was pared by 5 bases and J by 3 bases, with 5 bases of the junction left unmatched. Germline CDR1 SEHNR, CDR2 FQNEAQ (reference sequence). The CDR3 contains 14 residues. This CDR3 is CASSRAGQGYEQYF. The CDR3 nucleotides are TGTGCCAGCAGCCGAGCGGGACAGGGCTACGAGCAGTACTTC.

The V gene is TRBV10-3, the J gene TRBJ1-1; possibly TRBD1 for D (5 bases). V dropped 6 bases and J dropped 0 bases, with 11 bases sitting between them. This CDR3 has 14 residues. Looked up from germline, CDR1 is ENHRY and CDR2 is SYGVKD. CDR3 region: CAIRGGRMNTEAFF. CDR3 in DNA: TGTGCCATCAGGGGGGGACGGATGAACACTGAAGCTTTCTTT.

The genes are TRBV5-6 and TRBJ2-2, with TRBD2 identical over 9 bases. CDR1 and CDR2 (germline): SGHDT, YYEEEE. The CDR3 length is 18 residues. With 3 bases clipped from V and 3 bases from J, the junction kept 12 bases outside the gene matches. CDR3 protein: CASSWVQLAGGDTGELFF. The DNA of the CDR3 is TGTGCCAGCAGCTGGGTTCAACTGGCGGGGGGGGACACCGGGGAGCTGTTTTTT.

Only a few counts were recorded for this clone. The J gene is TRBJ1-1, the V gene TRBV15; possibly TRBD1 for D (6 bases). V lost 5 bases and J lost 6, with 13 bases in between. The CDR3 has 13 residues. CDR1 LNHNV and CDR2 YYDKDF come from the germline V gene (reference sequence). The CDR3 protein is CATSGNRAPEAFF. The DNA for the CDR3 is TGTGCCACCAGCGGCAACAGGGCCCCTGAAGCTTTCTTT.

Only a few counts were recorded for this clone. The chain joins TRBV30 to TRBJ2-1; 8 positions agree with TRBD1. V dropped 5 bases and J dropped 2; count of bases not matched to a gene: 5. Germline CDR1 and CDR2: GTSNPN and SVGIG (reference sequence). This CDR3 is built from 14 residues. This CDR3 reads CAWSTGVPYNEQFF. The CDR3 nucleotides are TGTGCCTGGTCGACAGGGGTCCCCTACAATGAGCAGTTCTTC.

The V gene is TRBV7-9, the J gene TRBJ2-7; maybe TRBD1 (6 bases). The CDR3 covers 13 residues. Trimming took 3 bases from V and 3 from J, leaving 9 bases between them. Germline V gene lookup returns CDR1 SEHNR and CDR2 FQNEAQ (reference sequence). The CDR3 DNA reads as TGTGCCAGCAGCTTTGCAGGGGTCTACGAGCAGTACTTC. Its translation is CASSFAGVYEQYF.

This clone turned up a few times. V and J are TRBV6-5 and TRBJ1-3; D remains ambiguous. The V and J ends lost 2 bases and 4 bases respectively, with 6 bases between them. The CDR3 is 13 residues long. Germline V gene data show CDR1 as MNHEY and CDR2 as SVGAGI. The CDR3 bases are TGTGCCAGCAGTTACACACAAGGAAACACCATATATTTT. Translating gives CASSYTQGNTIYF.

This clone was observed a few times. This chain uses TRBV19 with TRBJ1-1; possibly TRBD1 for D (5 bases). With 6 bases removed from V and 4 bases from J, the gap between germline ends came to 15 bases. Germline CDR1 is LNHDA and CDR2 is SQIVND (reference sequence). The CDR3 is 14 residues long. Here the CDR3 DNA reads TGTGCCAGTAGAAACGGGGGTGGGAGCACTGAAGCTTTCTTT. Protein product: CASRNGGGSTEAFF.

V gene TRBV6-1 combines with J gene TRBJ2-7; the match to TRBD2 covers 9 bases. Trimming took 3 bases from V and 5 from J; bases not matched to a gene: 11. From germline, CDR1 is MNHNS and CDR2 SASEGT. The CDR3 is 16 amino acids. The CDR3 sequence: CASSDLSGGKYHEQYF. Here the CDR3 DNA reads TGTGCCAGCAGTGACCTTAGCGGGGGAAAGTACCACGAGCAGTACTTC.

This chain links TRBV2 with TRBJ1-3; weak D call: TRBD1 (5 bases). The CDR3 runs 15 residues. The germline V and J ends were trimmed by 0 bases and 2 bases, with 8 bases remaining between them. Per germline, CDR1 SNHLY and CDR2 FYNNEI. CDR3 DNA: TGTGCCAGCAGTGAAGCGACAGCCCCTGGAAACACCATATATTTT. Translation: CASSEATAPGNTIYF.

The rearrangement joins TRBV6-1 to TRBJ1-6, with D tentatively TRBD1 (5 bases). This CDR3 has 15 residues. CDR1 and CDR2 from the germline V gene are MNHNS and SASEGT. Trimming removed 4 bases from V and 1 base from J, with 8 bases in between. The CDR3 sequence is CASSVDSSYNSPLHF. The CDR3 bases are TGTGCCAGCAGTGTAGACAGTTCCTATAATTCACCCCTCCACTTT.

CDR3 sequence (DNA): TGTGCCGGATCGGACAGGAACTATGGCTACACCTTC. Protein: CAGSDRNYGYTF. The V call is TRBV2, the J call TRBJ1-2; 7 positions agree with TRBD1. Germline V gene data show CDR1 as SNHLY and CDR2 as FYNNEI. The CDR3 length is 12 residues. V dropped 11 bases and J dropped 2; count of bases not matched to a gene: 5.

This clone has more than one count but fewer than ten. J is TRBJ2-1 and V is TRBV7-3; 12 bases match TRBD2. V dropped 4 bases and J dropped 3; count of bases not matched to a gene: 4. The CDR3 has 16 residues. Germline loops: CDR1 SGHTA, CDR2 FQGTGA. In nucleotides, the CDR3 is TGTGCCAGCAGCTCCCTAGCGGGGGGGCTCTACAATGAGCAGTTCTTC. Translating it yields CASSSLAGGLYNEQFF.

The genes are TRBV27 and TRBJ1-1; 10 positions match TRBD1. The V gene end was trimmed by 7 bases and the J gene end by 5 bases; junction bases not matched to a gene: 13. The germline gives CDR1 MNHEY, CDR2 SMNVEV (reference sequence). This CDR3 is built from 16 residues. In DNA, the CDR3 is TGTGCCAGCACATCCGGGACAGGGGTGGGTAGGACTGAAGCTTTCTTT. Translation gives CASTSGTGVGRTEAFF.